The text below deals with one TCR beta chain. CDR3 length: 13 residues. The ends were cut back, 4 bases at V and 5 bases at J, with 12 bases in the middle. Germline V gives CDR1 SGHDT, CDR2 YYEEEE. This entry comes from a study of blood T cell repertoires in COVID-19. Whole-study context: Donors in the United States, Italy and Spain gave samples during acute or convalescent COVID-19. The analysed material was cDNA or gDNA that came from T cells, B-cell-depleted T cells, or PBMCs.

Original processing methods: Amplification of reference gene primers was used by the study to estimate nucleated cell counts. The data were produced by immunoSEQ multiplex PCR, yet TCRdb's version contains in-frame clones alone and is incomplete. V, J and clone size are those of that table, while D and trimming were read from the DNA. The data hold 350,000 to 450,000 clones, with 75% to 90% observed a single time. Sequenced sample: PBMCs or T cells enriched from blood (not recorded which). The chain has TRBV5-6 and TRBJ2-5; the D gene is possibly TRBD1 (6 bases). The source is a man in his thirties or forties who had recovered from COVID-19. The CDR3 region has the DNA TGTGCCAGCAGCAGTACAGGGTTTGAGACCCAGTACTTC. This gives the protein CASSSTGFETQYF.